The source of this T cell receptor (beta chain) is a study of blood T cells in healthy people across ages. A sample-barcoded 5' primer and a J-beta primer mix were used in a second PCR of roughly 7 to 11 cycles. TCRdb ran MiXCR on the 5' RACE reads and lists one entry per CDR3 protein. This table holds almost 300,000 distinct CDR3 sequences, around 29% found once. All donors came from Russia, were Caucasian and healthy, and spanned ages about 6 to 90. Per-sample yields of isolated PBMCs were at least 6 million. V was shortened by 7 bases and J by 7 bases, with 20 bases between the two germline ends. Germline V gives CDR1 MNHEY, CDR2 SVGEGT. This CDR3 comprises 14 residues.

Sequencing was done on a sample of blood. This clonotype was sampled from a woman in her seventies in good health. The rearrangement links TRBV6-2 or TRBV6-3 to TRBJ2-7; possibly TRBD1 or TRBD2 for D (5 bases each). CDR3 protein: CASTGRAGTGEQYF. The DNA of the CDR3 is TGTGCCAGCACCGGCAGGGCCGGGACGGGGGAGCAGTACTTC.